The rows below give T cell receptor beta chains drawn from one sample of a study of cytomegalovirus exposure and HLA in healthy donors. Using immunoSEQ multiplex PCR, the repertoire was profiled, and TCRdb retains in-frame clones only, with some absent. The repertoire holds 200,000 to 250,000 clones, with approximately 79% as singletons. The sequencing input was PBMCs. Receptor source: a young man in good health and CMV-seronegative. CDR3s include the opening cysteine and the closing phenylalanine or tryptophan. D genes are given only for firm matches. Not every row has a clone size; where given, it reads once, few, many or a size class.

J: TRBJ2-3; V: TRBV19; size: -; D: TRBD2; CDR3: CATSGRGTDTQYF; DNA: TGTGCCACCAGCGGGAGGGGCACAGATACGCAGTATTTT
J: TRBJ2-3; V: TRBV5-4; size: -; D: -; CDR3: CASRLSFGGGPTDTQYF; DNA: TGTGCCAGCAGATTGAGCTTTGGGGGCGGACCCACAGATACGCAGTATTTT
J: TRBJ2-5; V: TRBV5-6; size: -; D: -; CDR3: CASSSWGSGQETQYF; DNA: TGTGCCAGCAGCTCCTGGGGTAGCGGACAAGAGACCCAGTACTTC
J: TRBJ2-7; V: TRBV4-3; size: -; D: TRBD1; CDR3: CASSQGRDSSYEQYF; DNA: TGCGCCAGCAGCCAAGGACGGGACAGCTCCTACGAGCAGTACTTC
J: TRBJ1-5; V: TRBV2; size: -; D: -; CDR3: CASSVYSNQPQHF; DNA: TGTGCCAGTTCAGTTTATAGCAATCAGCCCCAGCATTTT
J: TRBJ1-4; V: TRBV7-2; size: -; D: -; CDR3: CASSRYPLLTGATNEKLFF; DNA: TGTGCCAGCAGCCGATATCCGCTCCTAACAGGTGCAACTAATGAAAAACTGTTTTTT
J: TRBJ2-5; V: TRBV18; size: few; D: TRBD1; CDR3: CASSPLDRGGETQYF; DNA: TGTGCCAGCTCACCACTGGACAGGGGGGGAGAGACCCAGTACTTC
J: TRBJ1-1; V: TRBV19; size: -; D: -; CDR3: CASSIATGLGNTEAFF; DNA: TGTGCCAGTAGTATAGCTACAGGGTTAGGGAACACTGAAGCTTTCTTT
J: TRBJ2-7; V: TRBV19; size: -; D: TRBD1; CDR3: CASESGTGFEQYF; DNA: TGTGCCAGTGAAAGCGGGACAGGGTTCGAGCAGTACTTC
J: TRBJ2-6; V: TRBV9; size: once; D: -; CDR3: CASSVAGVLTF; DNA: TGTGCCAGCAGCGTAGCAGGCGTCCTGACTTTC
J: TRBJ2-7; V: TRBV6-5; size: -; D: TRBD2; CDR3: CATRGAYEQYF; DNA: TGTGCCACCCGGGGGGCCTACGAGCAGTACTTC
J: TRBJ1-1; V: TRBV18; size: -; D: -; CDR3: CASSPLDRDWVNEAFF; DNA: TGTGCCAGCTCCCCTCTAGACAGAGATTGGGTGAATGAAGCTTTCTTT
J: TRBJ2-2; V: TRBV5-8; size: -; D: TRBD2; CDR3: CAARGGSTNTGELFF; DNA: TGTGCCGCACGGGGGGGAAGTACGAACACCGGGGAGCTGTTTTTT
J: TRBJ1-1; V: TRBV5-1; size: -; D: TRBD1; CDR3: CASSSGWGTANTEAFF; DNA: TGCGCCAGCAGCTCCGGGTGGGGGACAGCGAACACTGAAGCTTTCTTT
J: TRBJ2-5; V: TRBV5-1; size: -; D: TRBD2; CDR3: CASSLGTSGSETQYF; DNA: TGCGCCAGCAGCTTGGGGACTAGCGGATCAGAGACCCAGTACTTC
J: TRBJ2-7; V: TRBV28; size: -; D: TRBD1; CDR3: CASSLSGTEYEQYF; DNA: TGTGCCAGCAGTTTATCCGGGACAGAGTACGAGCAGTACTTC
J: TRBJ2-1; V: TRBV9; size: -; D: TRBD2; CDR3: CASSATLANEQFF; DNA: TGTGCCAGCAGCGCCACACTAGCGAATGAGCAGTTCTTC
J: TRBJ1-6; V: TRBV5-1; size: -; D: -; CDR3: CASSLGLTSSYNSPLHF; DNA: TGCGCCAGCAGCTTGGGGTTGACTAGCTCCTATAATTCACCCCTCCACTTT
J: TRBJ1-1; V: TRBV30; size: few; D: -; CDR3: CAWSMTQMNTEAFF; DNA: TGTGCCTGGAGTATGACTCAAATGAACACTGAAGCTTTCTTT